This TCR beta chain was sequenced during a study of shared clonotypes between healthy human individuals. Study-wide background: CD4 naive cells filled three plates per donor, CD4 memory three, CD8 naive two and CD8 memory one. Points from the study as a whole: Donor clonotype sharing was expected to depend on sequencing depth.

This CDR3 is 15 amino acids long. The V segment lost 7 bases and the J segment 4 bases; nucleotides outside the gene matches: 8. Germline CDR1 and CDR2: MDHEN and SYDVKM. Replicate PCRs from sorted subsets contained around 200 ng DNA, which is some 29,000 T cell genomes. Using immunoSEQ multiplex PCR, the repertoire was profiled, and TCRdb retains in-frame clones only, with some absent. The sample records some 2,100,000 clones, 90% to 95% being singletons. Details on this clone: Its antigen is undetermined.

Naive CD8 cells lacked CD45RO, underwent positive selection for CCR7 and left out terminally differentiated effector memory CD45RA+ cells. The source material was naive CD8+ T cells from PBMCs. The clonotype comes from a man aged 18 to 30 in good health. Some clones in this sample may be carry-over from other donors' samples. The gene calls are TRBV28 and TRBJ2-1; 9 nucleotides agree with TRBD1. The chain's CDR3 is CASTERDREYNEQFF. The CDR3, as DNA: TGTGCCAGCACCGAGAGGGACAGGGAGTACAATGAGCAGTTCTTC.